Following are 24 T cell receptor beta chains from one sample sequenced in a study of shared clonotypes between healthy human individuals. TCRdb keeps only in-frame clones here, not all; method: immunoSEQ multiplex PCR. The table includes approximately 500,000 clones, 79% detected once. The source material was PBMCs. The receptors shown here come from a middle-aged woman in good health. Some clones in this sample may be carry-over from other donors' samples.

The V gene is TRBV6-5, the J gene TRBJ2-7; tentatively, D is TRBD1 (6 bases). This CDR3 comprises 14 residues. Germline CDR1 is MNHEY and CDR2 is SVGAGI. V gave up 8 bases and J gave up 0 bases, with 14 bases separating them. The CDR3 protein is CASRSRDISYEQYF. CDR3 nucleotide sequence: TGTGCCAGCCGATCCCGGGACATCTCCTACGAGCAGTACTTC.

The chain has TRBV14 and TRBJ2-2; TRBD2 agrees at 11 bases. V lost 0 bases and J lost 4; bases outside the gene matches: 4. Looked up from germline, CDR1 is SGHDN and CDR2 is FVKESK. The CDR3 consists of 17 residues. CDR3: CASSQELAGGPTGELFF. The CDR3 region has the DNA TGTGCCAGCAGCCAAGAATTAGCGGGAGGGCCCACCGGGGAGCTGTTTTTT.

The chain combines TRBV28 with TRBJ1-5; TRBD1 might be the D (6 bases). Germline V CDR1 and CDR2: MDHEN, SYDVKM. The germline V and J ends were trimmed by 2 bases and 2 bases, with 16 bases remaining between them. The length of the CDR3 is 17 residues. The CDR3 DNA sequence: TGTGCCAGCAGTTTAGTGGGGGGGCAGGGAGGCAATCAGCCCCAGCATTTT. This codes for CASSLVGGQGGNQPQHF. The full variable domain, rest sourced from reference TRBV28 and TRBJ1-5, is DVKVTQSSRYLVKRTGEKVFLECVQDMDHENMFWYRQDPGLGLRLIYFSYDVKMKEKGDIPEGYSVSREKKERFSLILESASTNQTSMYLCASSLVGGQGGNQPQHFGDGTRLSIL.

The CDR3 DNA reads as TGTGCCTGGAGGTTCCTGGGGGGGAGTGAGCAGTTCTTC. Amino acids: CAWRFLGGSEQFF. The J gene is TRBJ2-1, the V gene TRBV30; TRBD2 aligns across 7 bases. The length of the CDR3 is 13 residues. Germline V CDR1 and CDR2: GTSNPN, SVGIG (reference sequence). Losses at the gene ends were 3 bases for V and 9 bases for J; bases not matched to a gene: 8.

The chain has TRBV5-4 and TRBJ2-7; maybe TRBD2 (6 bases). Per the germline V gene, CDR1 is SGHNT and CDR2 is YYREEE (reference sequence). V lost 5 bases, J lost 0 bases, and 18 bases lay in between. This CDR3 is built from 16 residues. The CDR3 reads CASRPSGGGDSYEQYF. DNA of the CDR3: TGTGCCAGCAGGCCTTCAGGCGGCGGGGACTCCTACGAGCAGTACTTC.

This sequence joins TRBV6-5 and TRBJ1-1, with 7 bases lining up with TRBD1. From germline, CDR1 is MNHEY and CDR2 SVGAGI. Losses at the gene ends were 8 bases for V and 7 bases for J; bases not matched to a gene: 7. The CDR3 sequence is 12 residues long. In DNA, the CDR3 is TGTGCCAGCGGAACCCGGGACAGTGAAGCTTTCTTT. Amino acids: CASGTRDSEAFF.

The chain employs TRBV19 and TRBJ2-1, with TRBD2 matching 8 bases. The V and J ends lost 1 base and 15 bases, in that order; junction bases with no gene match: 11. CDR3 length: 14 residues. Looked up from germline, CDR1 is LNHDA and CDR2 is SQIVND (reference sequence). The CDR3 protein is CASSIGRWTSPMFF. CDR3 nucleotide sequence: TGTGCCAGTAGTATAGGAAGGTGGACTAGCCCTATGTTCTTC.

Comments on this clone: A much larger clone differs from this one at a single base, so this may be a read error. The chain recombines TRBV7-2 with TRBJ2-3; D perhaps matches TRBD2 (6 bases). Germline V gene sequence: CDR1 SGHTA, CDR2 FQGNSA. This CDR3 is built from 14 residues. Trimming left V 5 bases short and J 0 bases short, with 9 bases between. The CDR3 DNA follows: TGTGCCAGCAGCCCAGGGACTAGCACAGATACGCAGTATTTT. Translated, it gives CASSPGTSTDTQYF.

The chain uses TRBV9 and TRBJ1-1; no definite D call. V lost 4 bases to trimming and J lost 8 bases, with 12 bases between them. CDR3 length: 12 amino acids. Germline CDR1 reads SGDLS; CDR2 reads YYNGEE. This chain's CDR3 is CASSPLRAEAFF. The CDR3 DNA is TGTGCCAGCAGCCCTCTGCGGGCAGAAGCTTTCTTT.

CDR3 nucleotides: TGTGCCAGCAGCTTAGAAGGGAGTTTGAATTCCGAGCAGTACTTC. This sequence encodes CASSLEGSLNSEQYF. This rearrangement joins TRBV7-2 to TRBJ2-7; D perhaps matches TRBD2 (5 bases). Trimming stripped 1 base from V and 6 bases from J, with 16 bases between. CDR3 length: 15 amino acids. Germline V gene lookup returns CDR1 SGHTA and CDR2 FQGNSA.

The chain employs TRBV4-1 and TRBJ1-1; D gene ambiguous. Germline V CDR1 and CDR2: MGHRA, YSYEKL. V dropped 2 bases and J dropped 2 bases, with 9 bases sitting between them. This CDR3 is built from 14 residues. The DNA of the CDR3 is TGCGCCAGCAGCCAACTAAAGATTAACACTGAAGCTTTCTTT. Encoded protein: CASSQLKINTEAFF.

The chain links TRBV7-9 to TRBJ1-2, with D unclear. This CDR3 region has 14 residues. Per germline, CDR1 SEHNR and CDR2 FQNEAQ (reference sequence). The V end was cut by 1 base, the J end by 3 bases, with 9 bases between. CDR3 loop: CASSLGGGYYGYTF. CDR3 DNA: TGTGCCAGCAGCTTAGGTGGTGGGTACTATGGCTACACCTTC.

The V and J genes are TRBV9 and TRBJ2-7; no definite D call. The CDR3 spans 16 residues. V lost 0 bases to trimming and J lost 3 bases, with 16 bases between them. Per the germline V gene, CDR1 is SGDLS and CDR2 is YYNGEE. The CDR3 coding sequence is TGTGCCAGCAGCGTAGCTACAGTCTCTGACCACTACGAGCAGTACTTC. Protein: CASSVATVSDHYEQYF.

This rearrangement joins TRBV10-3 to TRBJ1-1; perhaps TRBD1 as D (5 bases). The CDR3 consists of 16 residues. Trimming cost V 5 bases and J 0 bases, with 16 bases left between them. Germline-derived CDR1 and CDR2 are ENHRY and SYGVKD. In DNA form, the CDR3 reads TGTGCCATCAGTATCCGGGACGGGAACATGAACACTGAAGCTTTCTTT. Protein product: CAISIRDGNMNTEAFF.

The V call is TRBV5-8, the J call TRBJ1-5; D call uncertain. Germline values: CDR1 SGHTS, CDR2 YDEGEE. The V end lost 0 bases, the J end lost 0 bases, and 13 bases lay between the germline ends. The CDR3 runs 17 residues. CDR3 protein: CASSLETYANSNQPQHF. CDR3 DNA: TGTGCCAGCAGCTTGGAGACTTACGCAAATAGCAATCAGCCCCAGCATTTT.

This clone was counted only a few times. This chain joins TRBV19 and TRBJ1-1; no firm D call. The V gene lost 2 bases and the J gene lost 1 base, with 8 bases spanning the gap. The germline V gene encodes CDR1 LNHDA and CDR2 SQIVND (reference sequence). This CDR3 is 14 amino acids long. CDR3 loop: CASSISGKNTEAFF. CDR3 bases: TGTGCCAGTAGTATAAGCGGGAAGAACACTGAAGCTTTCTTT.

Remarks on this clone: The sample holds other DNA sequences that translate to the same CDR3. The gene calls are TRBV28 and TRBJ1-2; no firm D call. The CDR3 runs 11 residues. Trimming cost V 3 bases and J 6 bases, with 5 bases left between them. Per germline, CDR1 MDHEN and CDR2 SYDVKM. The chain's CDR3 is CASSLRDGYTF. CDR3 in DNA: TGTGCCAGCAGTTTGCGTGATGGCTACACCTTC.

This rearrangement joins TRBV5-1 to TRBJ2-5; D call uncertain. Germline V gives CDR1 SGHRS, CDR2 YFSETQ. The CDR3 has 15 residues. V was trimmed by 1 base and J by 0 bases, leaving 10 bases between them. The CDR3 DNA is TGCGCCAGCAGCTTGAACTGGGCTAACCAAGAGACCCAGTACTTC. Its protein product is CASSLNWANQETQYF.

This rearrangement joins TRBV10-2 to TRBJ2-7; TRBD2 aligns across 7 bases. Per the germline V gene, CDR1 is WSHSY and CDR2 is SAAADI. This CDR3 spans 14 amino acids. The ends lost 4 bases at V and 4 bases at J; junction bases unmatched: 7. DNA for the CDR3: TGCGCCAGCAGTGGAAGGCTAGCGGTTTACGAGCAGTACTTC. Translated: CASSGRLAVYEQYF.

V gene TRBV6-6 combines with J gene TRBJ1-2; possible D gene TRBD1, 6 bases. The V end lost 8 bases, the J end lost 6 bases, and 16 bases lay between the germline ends. Germline V gene lookup returns CDR1 MNHNY and CDR2 SVGAGI (reference sequence). CDR3 size: 13 residues. In nucleotides, the CDR3 is TGTGCCAGCGGGACACAGGGTGCGCATGGCTACACCTTC. Translation: CASGTQGAHGYTF.

This chain connects TRBV7-9 to TRBJ2-1, with 9 bases aligning to TRBD2. Trimming at V came to 1 base and at J to 5 bases, leaving 6 bases not matched to a gene. Germline CDR1 SEHNR, CDR2 FQNEAQ (reference sequence). The CDR3 is made up of 16 amino acids. CDR3 amino acids: CASSLGAGGPHNEQFF. The DNA for the CDR3 is TGTGCCAGCAGCTTAGGGGCGGGAGGGCCCCACAATGAGCAGTTCTTC.

This chain connects TRBV27 to TRBJ2-1, with 7 bases that match TRBD2. Germline V lookup: CDR1 MNHEY, CDR2 SMNVEV (reference sequence). Losses at the gene ends were 3 bases for V and 2 bases for J; bases not matched to a gene: 1. The CDR3 consists of 14 residues. CDR3 DNA: TGTGCCAGCAGTTTGGGGACTACCTACAATGAGCAGTTCTTC. Translated: CASSLGTTYNEQFF.

The chain uses TRBV11-1 and TRBJ2-1; 10 positions match TRBD2. Germline V CDR1 and CDR2: SGHAT, FQDESV (reference sequence). J was trimmed by 7 bases and V by 1 base; bases with no gene match: 4. This CDR3 has 15 residues. CDR3 loop: CASSLEAGGRNEQFF. The CDR3 bases are TGTGCCAGCAGCTTAGAAGCGGGAGGGCGAAATGAGCAGTTCTTC.

This sequence joins TRBV9 and TRBJ2-5; D is possibly TRBD2 (5 bases). Trimming left V 4 bases short and J 0 bases short, with 13 bases between. Germline CDR1 reads SGDLS; CDR2 reads YYNGEE. The CDR3 extends over 15 amino acids. The DNA of the CDR3 is TGTGCCAGCAGCCTCCGAGGGTGGTACCAAGAGACCCAGTACTTC. This encodes CASSLRGWYQETQYF.